These 15 T cell receptor beta chains were all obtained from the same sample, sequenced in a study of blood T cells in healthy people across ages. Combining a sample-barcoded 5' primer with a J-beta primer mix, a second PCR ran for about 7 to 11 cycles. TCRdb analysed the 5' RACE reads with MiXCR anew, one entry per CDR3 protein. This sample yields some 730,000 distinct CDR3 sequences, of which roughly 20% are seen a single time; roughly 22% belongs to the top ten. The material sequenced was blood. The receptors shown here come from a man between 65 and 80 years old in good health.

The sample holds many counts of this clonotype. The chain employs TRBV29-1 and TRBJ2-3; D remains unclear. CDR1 SQVTM and CDR2 ANQGSEA come from the germline V gene. The CDR3 sequence is 13 residues long. Trimming took 5 bases from V and 4 from J, leaving 13 bases between them. This chain's CDR3 is CSVRTPGPDTQYF. The CDR3 nucleotides read TGCAGCGTTCGCACGCCTGGCCCAGATACGCAGTATTTT.

The chain has TRBV7-2 and TRBJ1-1; 7 nucleotides align to TRBD1. From germline, CDR1 is SGHTA and CDR2 FQGNSA. The V gene end was trimmed by 5 bases and the J gene end by 2 bases; junction bases not matched to a gene: 8. CDR3 length: 15 residues. Written as DNA, the CDR3 is TGTGCCAGCAGCCTGCAGGGGGATCCTAACACTGAAGCTTTCTTT. It yields the protein CASSLQGDPNTEAFF.

This clonotype was picked up many times. V gene TRBV14 combines with J gene TRBJ2-7; possibly TRBD1 or TRBD2 for D (5 bases each). The ends were cut back, 4 bases at V and 5 bases at J, with 9 bases in the middle. The germline V gene has CDR1 SGHDN and CDR2 FVKESK. The CDR3 sequence is 12 residues long. The CDR3 region has the DNA TGTGCCAGCAGCCGGGGGAGAGACGAGCAGTACTTC. This encodes CASSRGRDEQYF.

This clonotype has at least ten counts. This sequence joins TRBV28 and TRBJ1-1; no clear D. The CDR3 has 13 amino acids. In germline, CDR1 is MDHEN, CDR2 SYDVKM. Trimming left V 4 bases short and J 0 bases short, with 6 bases between. The CDR3 sequence is CASSSAMNTEAFF. The CDR3 region has the DNA TGTGCCAGCAGTTCAGCGATGAACACTGAAGCTTTCTTT.

This clonotype came up a few times. This sequence joins TRBV18 and TRBJ1-2; TRBD1 matches at 8 bases. CDR1 is KGHSH, CDR2 LQKENI, per germline. V shed 3 bases and J 12 bases; nucleotides not matched to a gene: 12. This CDR3 has 14 amino acids. The chain's CDR3 is CASSPQSTQTGDTF. CDR3 nucleotides: TGTGCCAGCTCACCTCAAAGCACTCAGACAGGGGACACCTTC.

The chain employs TRBV6-1 and TRBJ2-6; 8 bases match TRBD1. The junction had 8 bases not matched to a gene; V was cut back by 7 bases and J by 3 bases. This CDR3 has 16 amino acids. Germline CDR1 and CDR2: MNHNS and SASEGT. DNA for the CDR3: TGTGCCAGCACAGGGACAGGAGACTTTGGGGCCAACGTCCTGACTTTC. Translation: CASTGTGDFGANVLTF.

The V and J genes are TRBV20-1 and TRBJ2-2; TRBD1 agrees at 8 bases. CDR1 and CDR2 (germline): DFQATT, SNEGSKA (reference sequence). V dropped 1 base and J dropped 5; count of bases not matched to a gene: 9. There are 16 residues in the CDR3. CDR3: CSARGGQGSVTGELFF. The CDR3 DNA follows: TGCAGTGCTAGAGGAGGACAGGGATCCGTGACCGGGGAGCTGTTTTTT.

This clonotype was counted a few times. This chain joins TRBV13 and TRBJ1-2; no reliable D call. V was pared by 6 bases and J by 8 bases, with 13 bases between. This CDR3 is built from 12 residues. Germline lookup yields CDR1 PRHDT and CDR2 FYEKMQ (reference sequence). As DNA, the CDR3 is TGTGCCAGCAGTCTAGTAGACCGGGGCTACACCTTC. Translating gives CASSLVDRGYTF.

This clonotype was counted between two and nine times. V is TRBV13 and J is TRBJ2-1; TRBD2 matches at 9 bases. CDR1 and CDR2 from the germline V gene are PRHDT and FYEKMQ (reference sequence). This CDR3 contains 15 residues. The J segment lost 9 bases and the V segment lost 2 bases, leaving 8 bases of the junction unmatched. In DNA form, the CDR3 reads TGTGCCAGCAGCTTACGGCTAGCGGGGCACACTGAGCAGTTCTTC. Amino acid sequence: CASSLRLAGHTEQFF.

The chain has TRBV18 and TRBJ1-2; weak D call: TRBD1 (5 bases). Germline V gene sequence: CDR1 KGHSH, CDR2 LQKENI. The CDR3 sequence is 14 residues long. Trimming took off 2 bases at V and 7 bases at J, with 14 bases between the two ends. The CDR3, as DNA: TGTGCCAGCTCACCAGGGACGGCGTGGGCTGGCTACACCTTC. Its protein is CASSPGTAWAGYTF.

This clonotype was picked up a small number of times. The chain employs TRBV11-1 and TRBJ1-4; 8 positions match TRBD1. CDR1 and CDR2 (germline): SGHAT, FQDESV (reference sequence). Trimming at V came to 1 base and at J to 8 bases, leaving 6 bases not matched to a gene. CDR3 length: 15 residues. The CDR3: CASSLGQGAREKLFF. The DNA for the CDR3 is TGTGCCAGCAGCTTAGGGCAGGGGGCAAGAGAAAAACTGTTTTTT. The full variable domain, completed using reference TRBV11-1 and TRBJ1-4, is EAEVAQSPRYKITEKSQAVAFWCDPISGHATLYWYRQILGQGPELLVQFQDESVVDDSQLPKDRFSAERLKGVDSTLKIQPAELGDSAMYLCASSLGQGAREKLFFGSGTQLSVL.

This clonotype was picked up a small number of times. V is TRBV27 and J is TRBJ1-4; D gene ambiguous. The CDR3 is 13 amino acids. The germline V gene encodes CDR1 MNHEY and CDR2 SMNVEV (reference sequence). V was shortened by 4 bases and J by 7 bases, with 10 bases between the two germline ends. CDR3 region: CASSSRDVEKLFF. DNA of the CDR3: TGTGCCAGCAGTTCCAGAGACGTTGAAAAACTGTTTTTT.

The chain is built from TRBV30 and TRBJ2-1; unclear D gene. Germline assignment: CDR1 GTSNPN and CDR2 SVGIG (reference sequence). The CDR3 runs to 12 residues. Trimming left V 4 bases short and J 0 bases short, with 4 bases between. The CDR3 loop is CAWTYSYNEQFF. The CDR3 coding sequence is TGTGCCTGGACGTACTCCTACAATGAGCAGTTCTTC.

The chain carries TRBV5-1 and TRBJ2-7, with D maybe TRBD2 (5 bases). The germline CDR1 and CDR2 sequences are SGHRS and YFSETQ. The CDR3 spans 13 residues. Trimming removed 5 bases from V and 0 bases from J, with 9 bases in between. CDR3 nucleotides: TGCGCCAGCAGTCAAACTAGCTCCTACGAGCAGTACTTC. Protein product: CASSQTSSYEQYF.

This clonotype is a singleton in its sample. At one boundary the junction diverges from the germline segment, which might be a read error. V is TRBV5-1 and J is TRBJ2-3, with 9 bases fitting TRBD1. In germline, CDR1 is SGHRS, CDR2 YFSETQ. This CDR3 is built from 13 residues. The CDR3 DNA sequence: TGCGCCACCAGCATGACAGGGGGAGATACGCAGTATTTT. It is translated as CATSMTGGDTQYF.